This is a list of T cell receptor beta chains from one sample in a study of cytomegalovirus exposure and HLA in healthy donors. Produced via immunoSEQ multiplex PCR; TCRdb's table is partial and in-frame only. The repertoire has more than 140,000 clones, about four fifths of them found once; the top ten carry roughly 3.2%. The sample comprised PBMCs. Source of these receptors: a man aged 18 to 29 in good health and CMV-seropositive. Both conserved end residues are part of each CDR3. The D gene is left open where the match is weak. Only part of the rows carry a size: once, few, many, or a class if the clone is expanded.

cdr3_nt cdr3_aa clone_size j_call d_call v_call
TGTTCCAGCACCCCTCCTAGCGGGAGCTACGAGCAGTACTTC CSSTPPSGSYEQYF - TRBJ2-7 TRBD2 TRBV7-9
TGTGCCAGCAGCACCCCGGACAGGGACCTCTATGGCTACACCTTC CASSTPDRDLYGYTF - TRBJ1-2 TRBD1 TRBV7-9
TGTGCCAGCGGTTGGGAGGGGACAGGGAACACTGAAGCTTTCTTT CASGWEGTGNTEAFF - TRBJ1-1 TRBD1 TRBV4-2
TGTGCCAGCAGCTGGCGGGGAAGCCAATTTTACGAGCAGTACTTC CASSWRGSQFYEQYF - TRBJ2-7 - TRBV5-5
TGTGCCAGCGTCTACTCAGGGGCTGGGGCCAACGTCCTGACTTTC CASVYSGAGANVLTF - TRBJ2-6 - TRBV28
TGTGCCAGCAGTGAAGCCTCTCGGCAGGGGGGCACTGAAGCTTTCTTT CASSEASRQGGTEAFF few TRBJ1-1 TRBD1 TRBV6-1
TGCGCCAGCAGCTTAGGGGGAGACACTGAAGCTTTCTTT CASSLGGDTEAFF - TRBJ1-1 - TRBV5-1
TGTGCCAGTAGTCCCGGACTAGCGGGAGGAGACGAGCAGTACTTC CASSPGLAGGDEQYF - TRBJ2-7 TRBD2 TRBV19
TGTGCCAGTAGTACCGGACAGTATAGCAATCAGCCCCAGCATTTT CASSTGQYSNQPQHF - TRBJ1-5 - TRBV19
TGTGCCAGCAGCTTTGGTAGGGGGAGCACAGATACGCAGTATTTT CASSFGRGSTDTQYF - TRBJ2-3 - TRBV11-3
TGTGCCAGTGTTATGGCAGGGCTACAAAGGACTGAAGCTTTCTTT CASVMAGLQRTEAFF - TRBJ1-1 - TRBV19
TGTGCCAGCAGCCCGGGGTATTTGCGTAGCAATCAGCCCCAGCATTTT CASSPGYLRSNQPQHF - TRBJ1-5 - TRBV28
TGCGCCAGCAGCTCGAGACAGGGCGGTAATTCACCCCTCCACTTT CASSSRQGGNSPLHF - TRBJ1-6 TRBD1 TRBV5-1
TGTGCCAGCAGCTTAGCAGGACAGGGGCGTAGCTTAGGGCAGTTCTTC CASSLAGQGRSLGQFF - TRBJ2-1 TRBD1 TRBV11-2
TGTGCCACCAGGGGGGGTCTTAATCAGGAGACCCAGTACTTC CATRGGLNQETQYF - TRBJ2-5 - TRBV15
TGTGCCTGGAGTTTGAGTGGGGGCATGAGTGAAGCTTTCTTT CAWSLSGGMSEAFF - TRBJ1-1 - TRBV30